These 22 T cell receptor beta chains share one sample of origin, sequenced in a study of T cells in Graves' hyperthyroidism and ophthalmopathy. Amplification yielded TCR beta CDR3 regions, with RNA transcripts as the source. RT-PCR in the first round (using the HTBI primer set) targeted the TCR CDR3. Using its own MiXCR run on the multiplex PCR reads, TCRdb lists one record per CDR3 protein. The data contain roughly 400,000 distinct CDR3 sequences, more than 12% of them singletons. The sample comprised blood. The receptors stem from a man aged 50 to 60 with Graves' ophthalmopathy.

The rearrangement uses TRBV29-1 and TRBJ2-4; 9 nucleotides line up with TRBD2. After removal of 0 bases from V and 6 bases from J, the junction contained 21 bases not matched to a gene. The V gene's germline CDR1 is SQVTM and CDR2 ANQGSEA. The CDR3 length is 20 residues. CDR3 DNA: TGCAGCGTTGAAGATAGTGCTAGCGGGAATTGGTCTCCTTCTAGAAACATTCAGTACTTC. Its translation is CSVEDSASGNWSPSRNIQYF.

This clonotype has a count of ten or more. The CDR3 DNA is TGTGCCAGCAGCCAAGAGAGGGGGAGAGGGGCCTACAATGAGCAGTTCTTC. This translates into CASSQERGRGAYNEQFF. The rearrangement uses TRBV3-1 and TRBJ2-1; weak D call: TRBD1 (6 bases). Germline V CDR1 and CDR2: LGHDT, YNNKEL (reference sequence). This CDR3 is built from 17 residues. Trimming pared 0 bases from V and 2 bases from J, leaving 14 bases between.

This clonotype was recorded many times. This chain uses TRBV12-3 or TRBV12-4 with TRBJ1-3; D is unclear. The CDR3 sequence is 15 residues long. Trimming took 3 bases from V and 1 from J, leaving 10 bases between them. For the CDR3, the DNA is TGTGCCAGCAGTTTCTGGGGTGTGTCTGGAAACACCATATATTTT. Its protein product is CASSFWGVSGNTIYF.

This clonotype came up many times. V gene TRBV7-2 combines with J gene TRBJ2-3; D possibly corresponds to TRBD1 (6 bases). This CDR3 has 15 residues. V was clipped by 7 bases and J by 1 base, with 15 bases between them. Looked up from germline, CDR1 is SGHTA and CDR2 is FQGNSA. CDR3 nucleotides: TGTGCCAGCACCCCACGCAGGGGAGGCACAGATACGCAGTATTTT. It specifies CASTPRRGGTDTQYF.

V gene TRBV12-3 or TRBV12-4 combines with J gene TRBJ2-6; perhaps TRBD2 as D (6 bases). Trimming removed 6 bases from V and 0 bases from J, with 15 bases in between. There are 17 residues in the CDR3. The CDR3 DNA is TGTGCCAGCAGCAGTGTGGAGGGCCGCTCTGGGGCCAACGTCCTGACTTTC. The encoded protein is CASSSVEGRSGANVLTF.

The J gene is TRBJ2-7, the V gene TRBV24-1, with 13 positions matching TRBD2. Trimming took 3 bases from V and 7 from J; bases not matched to a gene: 2. From germline, CDR1 is KGHDR and CDR2 SFDVKD. This CDR3 has 14 amino acids. The CDR3: CATSDPGLAGEQYF. CDR3 coding DNA: TGTGCCACCAGTGATCCGGGACTAGCGGGAGAGCAGTACTTC.

The V gene is TRBV6-1, the J gene TRBJ1-6; D not resolved. Per germline, CDR1 MNHNS and CDR2 SASEGT. CDR3 size: 15 residues. V lost 7 bases to trimming and J lost 0 bases, with 10 bases between them. The DNA for the CDR3 is TGTGCCAGCATCGACCTGAGCTCCTATAATTCACCCCTCCACTTT. Translation gives CASIDLSSYNSPLHF.

This sequence joins TRBV24-1 and TRBJ2-5; 13 bases map to TRBD2. J lost 2 bases, V lost 3 bases, and 8 bases had no gene match. This CDR3 contains 18 residues. The germline V gene encodes CDR1 KGHDR and CDR2 SFDVKD. The CDR3 loop is CATSDTPGLAGDQETQYF. The CDR3 coding sequence is TGTGCCACCAGTGATACCCCAGGACTAGCGGGAGATCAAGAGACCCAGTACTTC.

This clonotype has a handful of counts. The chain joins TRBV5-6 to TRBJ2-7; D is undetermined. This CDR3 contains 13 residues. V was pared by 2 bases and J by 5 bases, with 11 bases between. Germline values: CDR1 SGHDT, CDR2 YYEEEE. The CDR3: CASSFNQVHEQYF. CDR3 DNA: TGTGCCAGCAGCTTCAACCAGGTACACGAGCAGTACTTC.

Many counts were recorded for this clonotype. V and J are TRBV7-2 and TRBJ2-3; 11 positions agree with TRBD2. The germline gives CDR1 SGHTA, CDR2 FQGNSA. The junction had 7 bases not matched to a gene; V was cut back by 6 bases and J by 2 bases. This CDR3 is 16 amino acids long. CDR3 in amino acids: CASRALAGVLTDTQYF. CDR3 DNA: TGTGCCAGCAGAGCACTAGCGGGAGTCCTCACAGATACGCAGTATTTT.

This clonotype was recorded many times. The CDR3 loop reads CASSIGVGGSTDTQYF. The CDR3 DNA is TGTGCCAGCAGCATAGGGGTAGGCGGGAGCACAGATACGCAGTATTTT. The chain links TRBV7-9 to TRBJ2-3; D may match TRBD1 or TRBD2 (5 bases each). CDR1 is SEHNR, CDR2 FQNEAQ, per germline (reference sequence). V was trimmed by 5 bases and J by 0 bases, leaving 15 bases between them. The CDR3 loop spans 16 amino acids.

This clonotype was recorded at least ten times. The rearrangement uses TRBV12-3 or TRBV12-4 and TRBJ2-1; D unresolved. The CDR3 has 13 residues. The V gene lost 1 base and the J gene lost 3 bases, with 4 bases spanning the gap. The DNA of the CDR3 is TGTGCCAGCAGTTTAGATTTCTACAATGAGCAGTTCTTC. Its translation: CASSLDFYNEQFF.

This clonotype showed up just a few times. The J gene is TRBJ2-5, the V gene TRBV12-3 or TRBV12-4; no firm D call. Trimming removed 0 bases at V and 3 bases at J, with 8 bases between. The CDR3 is made up of 14 amino acids. In DNA, the CDR3 is TGTGCCAGCAGTTTAGCAAACAGAGAAGAGACCCAGTACTTC. The encoded protein is CASSLANREETQYF.

The chain links TRBV5-1 to TRBJ2-5; D perhaps matches TRBD2 (7 bases). V was pared by 0 bases and J by 5 bases, with 11 bases between. The CDR3 consists of 14 residues. In germline, CDR1 is SGHRS, CDR2 YFSETQ. CDR3 nucleotide sequence: TGCGCCAGCAGCTTGGAGGGGGGGCGGGAGACCCAGTACTTC. Amino acid sequence: CASSLEGGRETQYF.

At least ten counts were recorded for this clonotype. The chain carries TRBV27 and TRBJ2-1; TRBD2 matches 7 bases. The germline V gene encodes CDR1 MNHEY and CDR2 SMNVEV (reference sequence). This CDR3 comprises 16 residues. J lost 9 bases, V lost 7 bases, and 18 bases had no gene match. CDR3 nucleotide sequence: TGTGCCAGCAAACTCCAGCCTAGCGGTATTATAGGTGAGCAGTTCTTC. Its protein product is CASKLQPSGIIGEQFF.

This clonotype has ten or more counts. The chain recombines TRBV28 with TRBJ1-2; 10 nucleotides align to TRBD1. J was trimmed by 5 bases and V by 7 bases; bases with no gene match: 4. Germline CDR1 reads MDHEN; CDR2 reads SYDVKM. The CDR3 runs to 13 residues. The CDR3 nucleotides are TGTGCCAGCAACCCGGACAGGGGGTATGGCTACACCTTC. This gives the protein CASNPDRGYGYTF.

At least ten counts were recorded for this clonotype. The chain recombines TRBV20-1 with TRBJ1-1; 7 positions agree with TRBD1. The CDR3 consists of 15 residues. The germline V gene has CDR1 DFQATT and CDR2 SNEGSKA (reference sequence). The J segment lost 2 bases and the V segment lost 6 bases, leaving 12 bases of the junction unmatched. As DNA, the CDR3 is TGCAGTGCCACGGAAGGGGGCGGCGGAAACACTGAAGCTTTCTTT. It encodes CSATEGGGGNTEAFF.

This clonotype was recorded many times. This rearrangement joins TRBV20-1 to TRBJ2-5; maybe TRBD2 (5 bases). CDR3 size: 13 residues. Trimming left V 0 bases short and J 5 bases short, with 10 bases between. Germline CDR1 reads DFQATT; CDR2 reads SNEGSKA (reference sequence). CDR3 DNA sequence: TGCAGTGCTAGAGATAACAGAGGGGAGACCCAGTACTTC. Residues: CSARDNRGETQYF.

This clonotype was counted ten times or more. The DNA of the CDR3 is TGCGCCAGCGGGATAGCGGTAAGAGGTCGCAATGAGCAGTTCTTC. Protein sequence: CASGIAVRGRNEQFF. This rearrangement joins TRBV5-1 to TRBJ2-1; a weak D match, TRBD2 (6 bases). The CDR3 loop spans 15 amino acids. CDR1 is SGHRS and CDR2 is YFSETQ in the germline V gene. V dropped 7 bases and J dropped 6 bases, with 20 bases sitting between them.

This clonotype was detected many times. This rearrangement joins TRBV5-6 to TRBJ2-5; D tentatively fits TRBD1 or TRBD2 (5 bases each). Germline assignment: CDR1 SGHDT and CDR2 YYEEEE. The CDR3 covers 13 residues. Trimming took 3 bases from V and 4 from J, leaving 10 bases between them. This CDR3 is CASSYWDRETQYF. In DNA form, the CDR3 reads TGTGCCAGCAGCTATTGGGACCGAGAGACCCAGTACTTC. Looking up the rest from reference TRBV5-6 and TRBJ2-5 gives the full variable domain: DAGVTQSPTHLIKTRGQQVTLRCSPKSGHDTVSWYQQALGQGPQFIFQYYEEEERQRGNFPDRFSGHQFPNYSSELNVNALLLGDSALYLCASSYWDRETQYFGPGTRLLVL.

The chain has TRBV7-6 and TRBJ2-2, with TRBD2 matching over 10 bases. CDR3 length equals 16 residues. CDR1 SGHVS and CDR2 FNYEAQ come from the germline V gene. The ends lost 4 bases at V and 7 bases at J; junction bases unmatched: 9. CDR3: CASSSETSGLVGELFF. The CDR3 DNA is TGTGCCAGCAGCTCTGAGACTAGCGGGCTTGTCGGGGAGCTGTTTTTT. The full variable domain, in which reference TRBV7-6 and TRBJ2-2 provide the parts outside the CDR3, is GAGVSQSPRYKVTKRGQDVALRCDPISGHVSLYWYRQALGQGPEFLTYFNYEAQQDKSGLPNDRFSAERPEGSISTLTIQRTEQRDSAMYRCASSSETSGLVGELFFGEGSRLTVL.

This rearrangement joins TRBV28 to TRBJ1-1; D might be TRBD1 (6 bases). Per germline, CDR1 MDHEN and CDR2 SYDVKM. Trimming cost V 5 bases and J 0 bases, with 22 bases left between them. The CDR3 has 18 residues. The CDR3 protein is CASSLRGGGVSLNTEAFF. The CDR3 DNA reads TGTGCCAGCAGTCTGCGTGGGGGCGGAGTGTCTCTGAACACTGAAGCTTTCTTT.